This T cell receptor beta chain was observed in a study of blood T cell repertoires in COVID-19. Produced via immunoSEQ multiplex PCR; TCRdb's table is partial and in-frame only. The profile shows some 200,000 clones, just under 90% of them singletons. Specimen: peripheral blood. This receptor was identified in a woman in her sixties or seventies with COVID-19, enrolled during active disease.

The CDR3 DNA reads as TGTGCCAGCAGGGACCGGCGGGGGCTCAATTCACCCCTCCACTTT. Its translation: CASRDRRGLNSPLHF. The rearrangement links TRBV7-9 to TRBJ1-6, with a possible D match to TRBD1 (6 bases). The CDR3 runs to 15 residues. The germline gives CDR1 SEHNR, CDR2 FQNEAQ (reference sequence). Trimming stripped 6 bases from V and 7 bases from J, with 16 bases between.